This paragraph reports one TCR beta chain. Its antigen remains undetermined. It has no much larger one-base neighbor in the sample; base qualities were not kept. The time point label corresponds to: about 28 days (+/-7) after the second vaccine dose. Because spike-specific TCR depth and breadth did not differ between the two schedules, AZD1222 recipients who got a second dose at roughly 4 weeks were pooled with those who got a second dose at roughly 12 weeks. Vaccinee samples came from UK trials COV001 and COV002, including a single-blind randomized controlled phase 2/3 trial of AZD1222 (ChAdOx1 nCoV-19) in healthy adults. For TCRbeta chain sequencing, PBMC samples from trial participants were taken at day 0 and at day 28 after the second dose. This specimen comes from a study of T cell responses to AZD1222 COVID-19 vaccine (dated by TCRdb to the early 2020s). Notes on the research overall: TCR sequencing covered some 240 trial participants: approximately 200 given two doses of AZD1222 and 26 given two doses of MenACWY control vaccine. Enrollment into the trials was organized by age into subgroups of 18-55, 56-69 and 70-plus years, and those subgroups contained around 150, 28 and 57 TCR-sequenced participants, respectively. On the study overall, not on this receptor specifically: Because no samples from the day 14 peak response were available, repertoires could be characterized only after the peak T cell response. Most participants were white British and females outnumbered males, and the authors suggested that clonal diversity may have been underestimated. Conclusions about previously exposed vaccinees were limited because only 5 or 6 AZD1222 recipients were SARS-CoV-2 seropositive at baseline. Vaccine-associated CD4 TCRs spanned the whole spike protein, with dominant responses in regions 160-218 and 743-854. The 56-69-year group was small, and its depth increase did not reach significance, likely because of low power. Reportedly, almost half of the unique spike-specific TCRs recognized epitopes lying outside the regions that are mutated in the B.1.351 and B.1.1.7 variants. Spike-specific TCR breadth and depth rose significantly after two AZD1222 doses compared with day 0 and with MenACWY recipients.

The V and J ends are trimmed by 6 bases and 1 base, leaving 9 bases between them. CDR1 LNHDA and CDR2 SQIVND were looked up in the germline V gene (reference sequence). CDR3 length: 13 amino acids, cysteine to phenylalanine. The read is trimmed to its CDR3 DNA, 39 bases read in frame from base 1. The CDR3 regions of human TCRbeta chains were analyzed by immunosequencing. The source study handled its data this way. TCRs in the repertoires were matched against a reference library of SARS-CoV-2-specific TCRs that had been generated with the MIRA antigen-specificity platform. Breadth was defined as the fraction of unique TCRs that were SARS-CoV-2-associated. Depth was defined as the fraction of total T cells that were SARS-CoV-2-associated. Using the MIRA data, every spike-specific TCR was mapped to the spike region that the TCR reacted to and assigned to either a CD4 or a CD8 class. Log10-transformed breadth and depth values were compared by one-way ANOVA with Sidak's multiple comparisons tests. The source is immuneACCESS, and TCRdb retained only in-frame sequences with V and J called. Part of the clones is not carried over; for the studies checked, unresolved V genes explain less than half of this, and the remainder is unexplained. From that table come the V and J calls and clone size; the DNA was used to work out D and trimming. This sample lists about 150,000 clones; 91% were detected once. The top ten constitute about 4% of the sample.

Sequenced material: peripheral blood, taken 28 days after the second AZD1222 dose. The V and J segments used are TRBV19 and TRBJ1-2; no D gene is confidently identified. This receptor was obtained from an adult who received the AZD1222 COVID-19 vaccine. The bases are TGTGCCAGTAGGACGACTCTTAACTATGGCTACACCTTC. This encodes CASRTTLNYGYTF.